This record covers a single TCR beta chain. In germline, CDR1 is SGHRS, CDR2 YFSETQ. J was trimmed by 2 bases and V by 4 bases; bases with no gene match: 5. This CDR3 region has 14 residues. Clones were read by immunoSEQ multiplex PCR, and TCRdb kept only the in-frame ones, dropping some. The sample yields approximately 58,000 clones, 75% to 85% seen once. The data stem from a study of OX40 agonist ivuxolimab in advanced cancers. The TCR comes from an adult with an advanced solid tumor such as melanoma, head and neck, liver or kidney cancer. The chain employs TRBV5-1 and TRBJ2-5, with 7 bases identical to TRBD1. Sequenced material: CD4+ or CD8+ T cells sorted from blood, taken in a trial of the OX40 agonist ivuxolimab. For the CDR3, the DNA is TGCGCCAGCAGCCTGGGACAGTCACAAGAGACCCAGTACTTC. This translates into CASSLGQSQETQYF.